Each of the 2 T cell receptor beta chains below was sequenced from the same sample in a study of blood T cell repertoires in COVID-19. The assay was immunoSEQ multiplex PCR, and TCRdb's table has in-frame clones only and misses some. The sample contains approximately 440,000 clones, 90% of which appear only once. Sequencing input: PBMCs or T cells enriched from blood (not recorded which). Source of these receptors: a man aged 18-30 years who had recovered from COVID-19.

The chain combines TRBV19 with TRBJ1-2; TRBD1 matches at 10 bases. The CDR3 consists of 17 residues. Germline CDR1 is LNHDA and CDR2 is SQIVND (reference sequence). The trim removed 3 bases at V and 0 bases at J, leaving 7 bases unmatched. The CDR3 is CASSMVRTGGSNYGYTF. The CDR3 DNA follows: TGTGCCAGTAGTATGGTGAGGACAGGGGGTTCTAACTATGGCTACACCTTC.

The chain combines TRBV11-3 with TRBJ2-1, with D maybe TRBD1 (6 bases). The CDR3 length is 14 residues. The V gene's germline CDR1 is SGHNT and CDR2 YENEEA. V lost 2 bases to trimming and J lost 2 bases, with 7 bases between them. CDR3 bases: TGTGCCAGCAGCTTAACAGGGCCCTACAATGAGCAGTTCTTC. It specifies CASSLTGPYNEQFF.